This T cell receptor beta chain was found in a study of cytomegalovirus exposure and HLA in healthy donors (dated by TCRdb to about 2017). In the study overall: An earlier analysis of several hundred of the donors reported around 280 Gb of sequence data and 95 million to 130 million unique TCR beta sequences obtained from about 180 million T cells. A later analysis re-examined previously published TCR beta repertoires from several hundred donors and added high-resolution HLA genotyping to investigate patterns of TCR occurrence. HLA typing covered class I and class II loci at four-digit resolution. Because of strong linkage in the cohort, roughly 5 DR-DQ haplotypes were treated as single units for association and clustering. The genetic ancestry cluster associated with self-reported Caucasian donors included 81% of the approximately 430 genotyped donors. The study aimed to test whether cataloging public T cell receptors could reveal signatures of past pathogen exposure. A separate validation cohort of 100 to 150 different subjects was used in addition to the roughly 640-subject first cohort. Rather than drawing on any new phenotypic data, the later analysis identified candidate immune exposures from TCR beta sequences and the way those sequences occurred across donors. To predict cytomegalovirus infection status, the study combined high-throughput TCR immunosequencing, statistical association of individual TCRs with disease status, and machine learning. About 320 gigabases of sequencing data and around 87 million unique TCR sequences were included in an early release covering several hundred HLA-typed donors. A later genetic analysis took genome-wide SNP genotypes for about three fifths of the roughly 700 donors and used that subset as a discovery cohort. Typing coverage varied by locus: about 620-630 donors for A, B, C, DRB1 and DQB1; roughly 560 for DQA1; around 570 for DPA1; under 490 for DPB1. In an earlier analysis of about 590 of the donors, high-throughput TCR beta sequencing was used to judge whether each TCR beta V gene segment behaved as functional or pseudogenic. Every repertoire in the discovery cohort had been generated on one and the same sequencing platform. Alongside the repertoire data, information on donor age, sex, ethnicity and CMV serostatus was compiled. Among roughly 400 genotyped donors of the cohort, an average of approximately 230,000 unique TCR beta nucleotide sequences were sequenced per donor, around 20% of them non-productive. The study profiled the T cell repertoires of 500 to 800 subjects by immunosequencing and related them to cytomegalovirus serostatus.

Libraries were prepared through the immunoSEQ multiplex PCR assay. A mixture of 60 forward primers for TCR Vbeta segments and 13 reverse primers for TCR Jbeta segments was used in the multiplex PCR. The CDR3 region of rearranged TCR beta genes was amplified from genomic DNA by a multiplex PCR assay. Amplified TCR beta libraries were sequenced as 87-base-pair reads on the Illumina HiSeq System. The original pipeline was this. A later analysis counted tens of millions of unique TCR beta chains across the 640 or so repertoires, and roughly 11 million of these chains were shared by at least two donors. Raw reads were error-corrected and collapsed into unique sequences by a nearest-neighbor algorithm in which closely related sequences were merged to remove PCR and sequencing errors. To assign V, D and J gene segments, CDR3 sequences were aligned to IMGT reference sequences. For a sequence to be retained, at least a six-nucleotide match to both a V gene segment and a J gene segment was required. A rearrangement counted as productive if the CDR3 had no stop codons and remained in frame with V and J, and every other rearrangement counted as non-productive. CDR3 was defined according to IMGT convention as the region running from the second conserved V-encoded cysteine to the conserved J-encoded phenylalanine. The earlier analysis of some 600 of the donors excluded sequences that lacked an unambiguous match to a single V gene segment. An earlier analysis of several hundred of the donors called V segments functional above 56.7% productive rearrangements and segregating when the between-donor standard deviation exceeded 5%. To diagnose cytomegalovirus status from the catalog of TCR beta chain sequences, a statistical classification framework was built. In a later analysis, V and J genes were assigned by comparing TCR nucleotide sequences against IMGT/GENE-DB human TR gene sequences. In a later analysis, CDR3 sequences and most-parsimonious VDJ recombination scenarios were assigned using the TCRdist pipeline. In a later analysis, each TCR beta chain was defined by its CDR3 amino acid sequence together with its V-gene family, and reads without a unique V-gene family were excluded. A later analysis removed several hundred highly shared, low-generation-probability nucleotide sequences to deal with suspected cross-contamination and a sequencing artifact. A later analysis calculated a clonal expansion index for each public chain from normalized within-repertoire ranks of inferred template counts. Generation probabilities in a later analysis came from a VDJ recombination model fitted to out-of-frame rearrangements, and those results were checked against IGoR. Hypergeometric tests were used in a later analysis to score TCR-TCR, TCR-HLA and TCR-CMV co-occurrence, with a repertoire-size bias correction applied to the TCR pairs. A later analysis estimated false discovery rates by permuting HLA or CMV assignments 20 times. In a later analysis, co-occurring TCRs were grouped using DBSCAN, with TCRdist sequence similarity added in when clustering inside HLA-allele-positive subsets. Repertoires with fewer than 30,000 or more than 120,000 public chains, plus five repertoires with anomalous nucleotide sharing, were excluded from co-occurrence clustering. What TCRdb holds here is the immuneACCESS table cut down to in-frame rearrangements. Part of the clones is not present; checked against another copy, under half of the missing clones reflect an unresolved V gene, and the others are unexplained. D and trimming come from the DNA, and the V and J calls and clone size come from that table. For this sample the table gives 200,000 to 250,000 clones, of which about 89% were detected only once. The ten top clones hold roughly 0.99% of the sample.

The cohort was made up of approximately 700 healthy bone marrow donors. At the time of sampling, all cohort members were nominally healthy, though unrecorded immune exposures were likely present. The donor tested CMV seronegative and was one of the 352 seronegative cohort members. A peripheral blood sample was collected from each donor, and TCR beta sequencing was performed on peripheral blood mononuclear cells. The Qiagen DNeasy Blood Extraction Kit was used to extract genomic DNA from the blood cell samples. For this clone: Its antigen target is currently unknown. No base qualities exist here, and no much larger clone lies one base off it.

The investigation overall reported the following: CMV serostatus was the only immune exposure information available for the cohort. This cohort had only TCR beta chains sequenced, and the lack of alpha or paired-chain data limited which features could be detected. A few of the identified cytomegalovirus-associated TCR beta chains were confirmed in vitro to be specific for cytomegalovirus antigens. According to a later analysis, most CMV-associated TCR beta chains appeared to be HLA-restricted, and the HLA associations seemed to be driven largely by CMV exposure. According to a later analysis, TCR association rates differed among HLA loci, with DRB1 alleles showing the most associated TCRs and HLA-C alleles showing the fewest. A cluster of highly shared sequence variants was judged likely to be a technical artifact of the sequencing pipeline. Because HLA typing was missing for some donors at each locus, association tests included only the typed subset. The earlier analysis of 450 to 700 of the donors excluded roughly 17 rarely observed V segments, including chromosome 9 orphons, because counts were too low. Sequencing depth was assumed to be roughly uniform across donors in the presence/absence analyses, though that assumption may not hold. In a later genetic analysis, a missense DCLRE1C variant was associated with V-gene and J-gene trimming of TCR beta chains, and the association was replicated in an independent cohort. In a later genetic analysis, fewer N-insertions in productive TCRs were reported among donors in an Asian-associated ancestry cluster than the roughly 640-donor mean. Most TCR sequences were observed very rarely across donors, whereas some public TCRs were present in many individuals. Strong co-occurrence of HLA alleles, especially DR and DQ, made assigning TCR associations to individual alleles difficult. A further reported finding was that TCR beta sequences accurately predicted the HLA-A and HLA-B alleles for most subjects in the first cohort. A later analysis reported that several top co-occurrence clusters appeared linked to parvovirus B19, influenza, CMV and Epstein-Barr virus. The study listed 150 to 200 TCR beta chains as associated with cytomegalovirus. The authors suggested that the approach could potentially be generalized to other disease states and immunological phenotypes. Linkage disequilibrium might explain the correlated functional status among segregating V segments, but an unknown experimental factor could not be ruled out. Cytomegalovirus status was reported to be diagnosed by the classifier with high specificity and sensitivity in both the original and validation cohorts. In a later analysis, around 17,000 TCR beta sequences were associated with specific HLA alleles at a false discovery rate of 0.05. Broadly in line with IMGT annotations, most TCR beta V segments showed up in productive rearrangements about 87% or about 30% of the time in an earlier analysis of roughly 590 of the donors. Compared with equally common non-associated chains, HLA-associated TCR beta chains in a later analysis were more clonally expanded and had lower generation probabilities.

The origin of this receptor is a woman between 18 and 29 years old in good health and CMV-seronegative. The specimen sequenced was PBMCs.

Here the CDR3 is given as CASSYADRGGGYTF. In nucleotides, the sequence is TGTGCCAGCAGTTACGCAGACAGGGGAGGAGGCTACACCTTC. The receptor chain draws on TRBV6-5 and TRBJ1-2; 8 junctional bases match TRBD1. From V the trimming removes 2 bases and from J it removes 8 bases, while the gene matches leave 7 bases of the junction unaccounted for. Including cysteine and phenylalanine, the CDR3 has 14 amino acids. The retained sequence is limited to the CDR3, 42 bases, with the frame set at the first base. Based on the germline V gene, the CDR1 and CDR2 sequences are MNHEY and SVGAGI.